This T cell receptor beta chain came from a study of control samples from healthy donors and cancer patients (dated by TCRdb to about 2020). About this clone itself: This clone's antigen is unknown. No per-base quality is available; no much larger clone lies one base away.

Library generation was performed with the immunoSEQ multiplex PCR assay. The table comes from immuneACCESS by way of TCRdb, which keeps in-frame sequences with V and J called. Part of the clones is missing from these tables; in studies checked, under half for an unresolved V gene and the rest for unknown reasons. The sample table holds approximately 97,000 clones, of which 85% to 90% were seen once. Of the sample, 13% to 15% is held by the ten largest clones. Looking up the germline V gene yields CDR1 SNHLY and CDR2 FYNNEI. The CDR3 runs 15 residues from the cysteine to the phenylalanine. Of all the DNA, just the CDR3 is kept, 45 bases in frame from base 1. V is cut back by 6 bases and J by 7 bases, with 4 bases in the junction unmatched.

The rearrangement combines TRBV2 with TRBJ2-2, with 14 bases in between that match TRBD2. The source material was blood. The sequence came from a man aged 25-40 years in good health. The CDR3 region has the sequence CASRGTSGSFGELFF. The DNA is TGTGCCAGCAGGGGGACTAGCGGGAGTTTCGGGGAGCTGTTTTTT.